A single sample gave rise to the 17 T cell receptor beta chains below, sequenced in a study of CD8+ T cells in alopecia areata (dated by TCRdb to the late 2010s). Libraries were built with the immunoSEQ multiplex PCR assay. RNA was extracted from all samples and reverse transcribed into cDNA as template for TCR sequencing. The clones in this table, taken by TCRdb from immuneACCESS, are in-frame only. Not every clone is retained; where verified, under half of the shortfall comes from an unresolved V gene, and the cause of the rest is unknown. The sample profile shows around 140,000 clones; roughly nine tenths of them were found once. Clones ranked in the top ten supply 13% of the sample. This specimen's time point label, per the study, means: around 4 weeks on oral tofacitinib. The treatment or condition label for this specimen denotes: oral pan-JAK inhibitor, 5-10 mg twice daily. The input for sequencing was CD8+ T cells sorted from blood, taken at week 4, from a patient treated with tofacitinib. These receptors came from a human donor with alopecia areata.

This clone was seen a few times. The sample contains more than one DNA sequence encoding this CDR3. V and J are TRBV10-2 and TRBJ2-7; D gene unclear. Germline loops: CDR1 WSHSY, CDR2 SAAADI. V was trimmed by 2 bases and J by 4 bases, leaving 3 bases between them. This CDR3 contains 11 residues. For the CDR3, the DNA is TGCGCCAGCAGTGAGGGGTACGAGCAGTACTTC. As protein: CASSEGYEQYF.

This chain connects TRBV29-1 to TRBJ2-1, with D tentatively TRBD1 (6 bases). Between the trimmed V and J ends, which lost 4 bases and 4 bases, there was a span of 17 bases. Germline V gene data show CDR1 as SQVTM and CDR2 as ANQGSEA. The CDR3 is 15 amino acids. In nucleotides, the CDR3 is TGCAGCGTTGGGACTTCAGGGGCCATGTACAATGAGCAGTTCTTC. Protein product: CSVGTSGAMYNEQFF.

In this sample, this clone turned up a few times. This rearrangement joins TRBV7-9 to TRBJ2-1, with 8 bases lining up with TRBD2. The CDR3 sequence is 14 residues long. V lost 5 bases to trimming and J lost 7 bases; unmatched junction nucleotides: 7. CDR1 SEHNR and CDR2 FQNEAQ come from the germline V gene (reference sequence). The CDR3 nucleotides read TGTGCCAGCAGCCGGGGGGGATTGATGAATGAGCAGTTCTTC. Translation: CASSRGGLMNEQFF.

The chain is built from TRBV6-1 and TRBJ1-1; D is possibly TRBD1 (5 bases). CDR1 MNHNS and CDR2 SASEGT come from the germline V gene. V lost 2 bases to trimming and J lost 4 bases, with 20 bases between them. This CDR3 is 17 amino acids long. CDR3 bases: TGTGCCAGCAGTGAACGTCGTTCGGGACGCGGGATCACTGAAGCTTTCTTT. Translating it yields CASSERRSGRGITEAFF.

This sequence joins TRBV19 and TRBJ1-5; D may be TRBD1 (5 bases). Trimming shortened V by 7 bases and J by 1 base, and 14 bases separated the two germline ends. CDR3 length: 15 residues. Germline values: CDR1 LNHDA, CDR2 SQIVND (reference sequence). CDR3 residues: CASKTQGMSNQPQHF. The CDR3 coding sequence is TGTGCCAGTAAAACGCAGGGCATGAGCAATCAGCCCCAGCATTTT.

V usage is TRBV4-1 and J usage is TRBJ2-7; 15 positions agree with TRBD2. Trimming cost V 1 base and J 5 bases; bases outside gene matches: 0. This CDR3 region has 15 residues. The germline CDR1 and CDR2 sequences are MGHRA and YSYEKL. The CDR3 reads CASSQGTSGRDEQYF. For the CDR3, the DNA is TGCGCCAGCAGCCAAGGGACTAGCGGGAGGGACGAGCAGTACTTC.

V is TRBV7-5 and J is TRBJ2-7; the table's D call of TRBD1 was not tested on the DNA. TRBV7-5 is a known pseudogene. The CDR3 has 17 amino acids. The CDR3 DNA follows: TGTGCCAGAAGCTTACTAGGGACAGCAATAAACTCCTACGAGCAGTACTTC. Amino acids: CARSLLGTAINSYEQYF.

The V call is TRBV30, the J call TRBJ2-1; D is ambiguous. Deletions cut 2 bases from V and 5 bases from J, with 7 bases between. This CDR3 comprises 12 residues. Germline lookup yields CDR1 GTSNPN and CDR2 SVGIG (reference sequence). The CDR3 loop reads CAWSPENNEQFF. As DNA, the CDR3 is TGTGCCTGGAGTCCCGAAAACAATGAGCAGTTCTTC.

The V and J genes are TRBV29-1 and TRBJ2-1; no definite D call. The CDR3 sequence is 10 residues long. Trimming removed 4 bases at V and 6 bases at J, with 4 bases between. CDR1 is SQVTM, CDR2 ANQGSEA, per germline. DNA for the CDR3: TGCAGCGTTGTTGTCAATGAGCAGTTCTTC. Encoded protein: CSVVVNEQFF.

The J gene is TRBJ2-5, the V gene TRBV27; tentatively, D is TRBD1 (6 bases). Germline loops: CDR1 MNHEY, CDR2 SMNVEV (reference sequence). CDR3 length equals 14 residues. Deletions cut 1 base from V and 1 base from J, with 7 bases between. DNA of the CDR3: TGTGCCAGCAGTTTATTAGGGGGCCAAGAGACCCAGTACTTC. Its translation is CASSLLGGQETQYF.

The chain joins TRBV29-1 to TRBJ1-2; 7 nucleotides align to TRBD1. After removal of 0 bases from V and 3 bases from J, the junction contained 16 bases not matched to a gene. CDR1 is SQVTM and CDR2 is ANQGSEA in the germline V gene. The CDR3 consists of 18 residues. The DNA for the CDR3 is TGCAGCGTTGAAGATCGGAGTCAAGAAGCAGGGGGAGACTATGGCTACACCTTC. This codes for CSVEDRSQEAGGDYGYTF.

The gene calls are TRBV27 and TRBJ2-1; D gene ambiguous. The length of the CDR3 is 15 residues. V gave up 5 bases and J gave up 0 bases, with 11 bases separating them. CDR1 MNHEY and CDR2 SMNVEV come from the germline V gene (reference sequence). DNA of the CDR3: TGTGCCAGCAGTCTGGGTTTTAGCTCCTACAATGAGCAGTTCTTC. Translation gives CASSLGFSSYNEQFF.

The chain carries TRBV4-1 and TRBJ2-1; 7 bases line up with TRBD2. Germline loops: CDR1 MGHRA, CDR2 YSYEKL. The V segment lost 3 bases and the J segment 7 bases; nucleotides outside the gene matches: 12. The CDR3 consists of 16 residues. This CDR3 reads CASSHQRASGENEQFF. Here the CDR3 DNA reads TGCGCCAGCAGCCACCAGAGAGCTAGCGGAGAGAATGAGCAGTTCTTC.

The rearrangement joins TRBV5-4 to TRBJ2-3; maybe TRBD2 (6 bases). Per germline, CDR1 SGHNT and CDR2 YYREEE (reference sequence). Trimming removed 3 bases at V and 2 bases at J, with 10 bases between. This CDR3 spans 14 amino acids. This CDR3 is CASSSGLPTDTQYF. As DNA, the CDR3 is TGTGCCAGCAGCTCGGGACTCCCCACAGATACGCAGTATTTT.

The gene calls are TRBV28 and TRBJ2-1; D uncertain. Trimming left V 3 bases short and J 6 bases short, with 9 bases between. Germline values: CDR1 MDHEN, CDR2 SYDVKM. The CDR3 is 13 residues long. DNA of the CDR3: TGTGCCAGCAGTTTCGAGGAGTTCAATGAGCAGTTCTTC. This translates into CASSFEEFNEQFF.

The V and J genes are TRBV7-8 and TRBJ2-1; D possibly uses TRBD1 or TRBD2 (5 bases each). Per the germline V gene, CDR1 is SGHVS and CDR2 is FQNEAQ. The CDR3 loop spans 16 amino acids. V was shortened by 5 bases and J by 8 bases, with 22 bases between the two germline ends. The chain's CDR3 is CASSPVGSEGDDEQFF. CDR3 DNA: TGTGCCAGCAGCCCAGTGGGTAGCGAAGGGGACGATGAGCAGTTCTTC.

The CDR3 loop is CASSLQGIDGYTF. In DNA, the CDR3 is TGTGCCAGCAGCCTCCAGGGGATCGATGGCTACACCTTC. The chain employs TRBV6-5 and TRBJ1-2; TRBD1 might be the D (6 bases). V was clipped by 6 bases and J by 6 bases, with 14 bases between them. The CDR3 is 13 amino acids. Per germline, CDR1 MNHEY and CDR2 SVGAGI.